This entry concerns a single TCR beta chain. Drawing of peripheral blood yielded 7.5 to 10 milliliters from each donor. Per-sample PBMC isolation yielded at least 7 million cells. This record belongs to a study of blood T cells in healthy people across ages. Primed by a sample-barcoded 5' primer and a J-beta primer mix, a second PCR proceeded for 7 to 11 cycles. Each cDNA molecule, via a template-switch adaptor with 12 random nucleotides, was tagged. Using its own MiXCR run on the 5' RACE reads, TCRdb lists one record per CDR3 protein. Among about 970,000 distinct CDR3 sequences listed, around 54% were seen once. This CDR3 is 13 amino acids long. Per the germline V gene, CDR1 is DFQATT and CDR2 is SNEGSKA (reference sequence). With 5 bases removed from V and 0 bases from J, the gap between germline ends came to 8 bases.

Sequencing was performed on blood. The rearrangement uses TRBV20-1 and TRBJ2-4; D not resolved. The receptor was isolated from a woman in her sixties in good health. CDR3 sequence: CSAPMLAKNIQYF. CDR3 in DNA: TGCAGTGCTCCTATGCTAGCCAAAAACATTCAGTACTTC.